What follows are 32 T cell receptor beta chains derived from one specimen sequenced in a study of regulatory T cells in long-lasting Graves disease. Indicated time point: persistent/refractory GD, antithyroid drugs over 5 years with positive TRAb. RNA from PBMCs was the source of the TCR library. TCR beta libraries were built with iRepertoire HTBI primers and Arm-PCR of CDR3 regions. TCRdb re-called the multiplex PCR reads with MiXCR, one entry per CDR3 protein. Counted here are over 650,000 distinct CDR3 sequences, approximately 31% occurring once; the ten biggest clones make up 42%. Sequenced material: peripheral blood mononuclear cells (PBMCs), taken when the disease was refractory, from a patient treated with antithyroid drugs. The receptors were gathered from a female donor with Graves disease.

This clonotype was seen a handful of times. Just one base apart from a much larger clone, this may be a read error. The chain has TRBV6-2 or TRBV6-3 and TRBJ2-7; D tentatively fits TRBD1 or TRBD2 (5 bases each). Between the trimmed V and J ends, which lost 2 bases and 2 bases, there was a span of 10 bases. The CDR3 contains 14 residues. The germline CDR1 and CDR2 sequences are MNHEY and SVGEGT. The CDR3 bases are TGTGCCAGCAGTTACGACGGGACCCCCTACGAGCAGTACTTC. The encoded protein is CASSYDGTPYEQYF.

CDR3 nucleotides: TGTGCCAGCAGTTTCCCTGGTGGTAGCGGGGGAACAGATACGCAGTATTTT. The encoded protein is CASSFPGGSGGTDTQYF. The rearrangement links TRBV6-5 to TRBJ2-3, with 9 bases fitting TRBD2. V was pared by 4 bases and J by 3 bases, with 11 bases of the junction left unmatched. This CDR3 has 17 residues. Germline assignment: CDR1 MNHEY and CDR2 SVGAGI.

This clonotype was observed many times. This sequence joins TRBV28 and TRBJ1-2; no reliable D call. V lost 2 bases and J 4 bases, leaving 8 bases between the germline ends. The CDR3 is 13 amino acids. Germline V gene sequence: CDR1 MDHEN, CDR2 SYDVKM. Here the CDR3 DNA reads TGTGCCAGCAGTTTAACAGCGATCTATGGCTACACCTTC. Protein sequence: CASSLTAIYGYTF.

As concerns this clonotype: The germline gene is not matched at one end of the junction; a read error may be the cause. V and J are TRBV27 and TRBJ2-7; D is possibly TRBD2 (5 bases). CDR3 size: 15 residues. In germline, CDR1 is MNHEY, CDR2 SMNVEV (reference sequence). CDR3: CVSSFGERIIYEQYF. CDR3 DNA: TGTGTCAGCAGTTTCGGGGAGCGTATCATCTACGAGCAGTACTTC.

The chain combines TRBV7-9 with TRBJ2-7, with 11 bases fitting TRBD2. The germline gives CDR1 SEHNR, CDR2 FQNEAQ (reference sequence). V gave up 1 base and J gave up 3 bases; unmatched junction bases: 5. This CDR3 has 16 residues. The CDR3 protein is CASSLVASGRNYEQYF. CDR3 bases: TGTGCCAGCAGCTTAGTCGCTAGCGGGAGGAACTACGAGCAGTACTTC.

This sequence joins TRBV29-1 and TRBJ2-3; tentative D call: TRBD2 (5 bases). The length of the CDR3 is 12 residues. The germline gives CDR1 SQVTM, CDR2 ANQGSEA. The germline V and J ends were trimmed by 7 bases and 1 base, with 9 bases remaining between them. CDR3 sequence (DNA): TGCAGCGGAGCGGCCTGCACAGATACGCAGTATTTT. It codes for CSGAACTDTQYF.

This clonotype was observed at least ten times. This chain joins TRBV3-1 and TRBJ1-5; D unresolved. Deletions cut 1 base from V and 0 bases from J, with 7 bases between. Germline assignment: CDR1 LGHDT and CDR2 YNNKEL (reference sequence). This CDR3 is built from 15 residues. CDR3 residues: CASSQVTGSNQPQHF. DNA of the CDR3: TGTGCCAGCAGCCAAGTAACGGGTAGCAATCAGCCCCAGCATTTT.

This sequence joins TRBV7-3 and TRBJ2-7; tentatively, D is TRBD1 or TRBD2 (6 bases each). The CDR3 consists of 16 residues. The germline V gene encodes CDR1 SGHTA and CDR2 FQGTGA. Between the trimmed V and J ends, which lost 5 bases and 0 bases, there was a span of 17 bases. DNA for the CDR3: TGTGCCAGCAGCCCCAGAGTTGGGGGGCCCTCCTACGAGCAGTACTTC. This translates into CASSPRVGGPSYEQYF.

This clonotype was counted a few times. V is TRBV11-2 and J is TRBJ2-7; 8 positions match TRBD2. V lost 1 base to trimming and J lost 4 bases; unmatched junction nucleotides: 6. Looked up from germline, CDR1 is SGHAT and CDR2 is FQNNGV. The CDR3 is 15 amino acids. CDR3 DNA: TGTGCCAGCAGCTTAGCTACTAGCGGCTGGTACGAGCAGTACTTC. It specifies CASSLATSGWYEQYF. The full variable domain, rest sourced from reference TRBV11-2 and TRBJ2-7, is EAGVAQSPRYKIIEKRQSVAFWCNPISGHATLYWYQQILGQGPKLLIQFQNNGVVDDSQLPKDRFSAERLKGVDSTLKIQPAKLEDSAVYLCASSLATSGWYEQYFGPGTRLTVT.

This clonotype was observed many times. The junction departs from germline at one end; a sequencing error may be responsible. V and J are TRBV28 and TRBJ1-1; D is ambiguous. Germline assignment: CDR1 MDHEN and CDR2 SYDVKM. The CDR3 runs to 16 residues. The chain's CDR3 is CASSSHELTRRIVFDF. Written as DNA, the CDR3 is TGTGCCAGCAGTTCCCACGAACTTACCCGACGGATTGTCTTTGACTTT.

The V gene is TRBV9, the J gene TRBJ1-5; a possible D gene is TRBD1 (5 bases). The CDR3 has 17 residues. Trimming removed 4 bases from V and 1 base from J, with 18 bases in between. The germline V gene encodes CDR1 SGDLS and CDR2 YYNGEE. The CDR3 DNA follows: TGTGCCAGCAGCCCCACCTCCCAAGGGGAGAGCAATCAGCCCCAGCATTTT. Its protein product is CASSPTSQGESNQPQHF.

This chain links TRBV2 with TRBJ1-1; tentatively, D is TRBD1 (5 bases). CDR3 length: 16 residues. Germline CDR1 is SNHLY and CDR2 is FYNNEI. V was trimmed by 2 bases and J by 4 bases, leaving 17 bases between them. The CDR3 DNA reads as TGTGCCAGCAGTGAATTGGGCTGGGGCCTGGGCACTGAAGCTTTCTTT. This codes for CASSELGWGLGTEAFF. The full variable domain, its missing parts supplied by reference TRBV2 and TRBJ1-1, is EPEVTQTPSHQVTQMGQEVILRCVPISNHLYFYWYRQILGQKVEFLVSFYNNEISEKSEIFDDQFSVERPDGSNFTLKIRSTKLEDSAMYFCASSELGWGLGTEAFFGQGTRLTVV.

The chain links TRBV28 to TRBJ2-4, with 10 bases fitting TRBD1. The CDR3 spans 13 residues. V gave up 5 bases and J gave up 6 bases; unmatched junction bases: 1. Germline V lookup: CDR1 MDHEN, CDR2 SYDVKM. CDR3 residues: CASSGDRGNIQYF. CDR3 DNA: TGTGCCAGCAGTGGGGACAGGGGAAACATTCAGTACTTC. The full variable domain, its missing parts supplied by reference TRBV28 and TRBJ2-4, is DVKVTQSSRYLVKRTGEKVFLECVQDMDHENMFWYRQDPGLGLRLIYFSYDVKMKEKGDIPEGYSVSREKKERFSLILESASTNQTSMYLCASSGDRGNIQYFGAGTRLSVL.

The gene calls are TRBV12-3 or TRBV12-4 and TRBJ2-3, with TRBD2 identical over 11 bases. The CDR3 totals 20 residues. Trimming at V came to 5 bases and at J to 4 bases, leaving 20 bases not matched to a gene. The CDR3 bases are TGTGCCAGCAGTCATCGGGGTCTAGCGGGAGGTGTTCGAAACTCAGATACGCAGTATTTT. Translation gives CASSHRGLAGGVRNSDTQYF.

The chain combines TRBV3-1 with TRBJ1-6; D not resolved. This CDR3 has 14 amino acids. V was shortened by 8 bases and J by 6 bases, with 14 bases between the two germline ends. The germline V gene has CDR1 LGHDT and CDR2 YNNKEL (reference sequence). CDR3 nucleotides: TGTGCCAGCGGCCCCGGCGGAAGTAATTCACCCCTCCACTTT. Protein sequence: CASGPGGSNSPLHF.

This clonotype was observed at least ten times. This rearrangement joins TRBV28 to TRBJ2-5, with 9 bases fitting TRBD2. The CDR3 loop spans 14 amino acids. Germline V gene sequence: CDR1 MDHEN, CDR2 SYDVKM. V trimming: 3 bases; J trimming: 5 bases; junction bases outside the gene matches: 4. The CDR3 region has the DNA TGTGCCAGCAGTTTTCTTAGCGGGAGCGAGACCCAGTACTTC. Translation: CASSFLSGSETQYF.

The CDR3 here is CSVGQSSGNTIYF. In nucleotides, the CDR3 is TGCAGCGTTGGACAGAGCTCTGGAAACACCATATATTTT. V is TRBV29-1 and J is TRBJ1-3; TRBD1 might be the D (5 bases). Germline CDR1 and CDR2: SQVTM and ANQGSEA. V lost 4 bases and J 0 bases, leaving 7 bases between the germline ends. The CDR3 totals 13 residues.

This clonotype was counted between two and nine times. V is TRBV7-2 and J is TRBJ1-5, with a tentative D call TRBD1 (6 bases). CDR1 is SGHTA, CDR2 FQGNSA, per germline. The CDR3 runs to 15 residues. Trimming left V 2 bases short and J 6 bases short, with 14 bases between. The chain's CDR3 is CASSLLGTGTQPQHF. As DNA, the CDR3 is TGTGCCAGCAGCTTACTCGGCACAGGGACTCAGCCCCAGCATTTT.

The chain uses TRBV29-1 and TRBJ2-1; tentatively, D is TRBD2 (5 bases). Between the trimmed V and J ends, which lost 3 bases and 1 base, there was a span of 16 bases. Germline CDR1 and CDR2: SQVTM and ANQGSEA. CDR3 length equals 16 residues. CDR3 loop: CSVDQAARGSYNEQFF. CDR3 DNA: TGCAGCGTTGACCAGGCCGCCCGGGGATCCTACAATGAGCAGTTCTTC.

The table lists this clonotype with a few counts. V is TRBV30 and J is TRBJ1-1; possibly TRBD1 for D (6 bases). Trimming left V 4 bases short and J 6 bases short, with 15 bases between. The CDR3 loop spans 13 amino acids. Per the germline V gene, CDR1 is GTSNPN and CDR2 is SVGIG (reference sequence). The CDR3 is CAWTEVRGSEAFF. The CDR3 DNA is TGTGCCTGGACGGAAGTCAGGGGCTCTGAAGCTTTCTTT.

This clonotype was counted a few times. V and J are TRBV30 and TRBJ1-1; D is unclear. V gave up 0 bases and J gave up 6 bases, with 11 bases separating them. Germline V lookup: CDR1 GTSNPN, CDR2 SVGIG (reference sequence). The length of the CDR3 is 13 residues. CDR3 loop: CAWSVMSSSEAFF. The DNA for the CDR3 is TGTGCCTGGAGTGTTATGTCGTCCTCTGAAGCTTTCTTT.

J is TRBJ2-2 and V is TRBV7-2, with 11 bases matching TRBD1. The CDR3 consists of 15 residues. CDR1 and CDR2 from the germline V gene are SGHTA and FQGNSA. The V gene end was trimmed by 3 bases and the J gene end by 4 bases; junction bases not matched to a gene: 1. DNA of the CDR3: TGTGCCAGCAGCTTTGGGACAGGGGGCACCGGGGAGCTGTTTTTT. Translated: CASSFGTGGTGELFF.

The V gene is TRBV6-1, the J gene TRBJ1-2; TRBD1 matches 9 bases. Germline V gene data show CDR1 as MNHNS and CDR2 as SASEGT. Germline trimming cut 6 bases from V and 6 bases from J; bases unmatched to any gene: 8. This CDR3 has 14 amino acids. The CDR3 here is CASSPGTGRDGYTF. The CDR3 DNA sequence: TGTGCCAGCAGCCCCGGGACAGGGAGAGATGGCTACACCTTC.

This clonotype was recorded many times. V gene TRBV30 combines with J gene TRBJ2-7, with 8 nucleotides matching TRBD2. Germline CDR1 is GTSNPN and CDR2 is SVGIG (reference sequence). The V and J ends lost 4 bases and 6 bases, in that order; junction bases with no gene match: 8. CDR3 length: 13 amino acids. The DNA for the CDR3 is TGTGCCTGGACGCCGGGACTAGTCCTCGAGCAGTACTTC. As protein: CAWTPGLVLEQYF.

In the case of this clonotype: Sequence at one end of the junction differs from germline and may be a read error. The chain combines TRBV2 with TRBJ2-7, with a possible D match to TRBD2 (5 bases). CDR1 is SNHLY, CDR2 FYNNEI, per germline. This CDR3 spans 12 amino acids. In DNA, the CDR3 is TGTGCCAGCAGTGAAGTTCAAAGCGGCCTGGCGTTC. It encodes CASSEVQSGLAF.

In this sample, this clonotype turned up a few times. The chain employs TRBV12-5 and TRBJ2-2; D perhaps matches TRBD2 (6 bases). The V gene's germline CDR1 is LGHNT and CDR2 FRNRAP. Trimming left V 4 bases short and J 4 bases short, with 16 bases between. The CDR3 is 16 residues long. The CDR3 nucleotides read TGTGCTAGTGGTTCCCTACTAATGGGAGGCACCGGGGAGCTGTTTTTT. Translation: CASGSLLMGGTGELFF. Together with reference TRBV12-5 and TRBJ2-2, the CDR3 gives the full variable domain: DARVTQTPRHKVTEMGQEVTMRCQPILGHNTVFWYRQTMMQGLELLAYFRNRAPLDDSGMPKDRFSAEMPDATLATLKIQPSEPRDSAVYFCASGSLLMGGTGELFFGEGSRLTVL.

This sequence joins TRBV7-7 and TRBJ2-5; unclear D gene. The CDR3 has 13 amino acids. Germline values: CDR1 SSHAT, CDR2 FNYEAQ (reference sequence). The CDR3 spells CANSHKYQETQYF. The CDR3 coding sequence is TGTGCTAACAGCCACAAGTACCAAGAGACCCAGTACTTC.

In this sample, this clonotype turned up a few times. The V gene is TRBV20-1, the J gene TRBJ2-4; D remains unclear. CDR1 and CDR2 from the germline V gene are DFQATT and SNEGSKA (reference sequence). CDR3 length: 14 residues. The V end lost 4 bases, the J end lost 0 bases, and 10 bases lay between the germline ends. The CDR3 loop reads CSAMTDLAKNIQYF. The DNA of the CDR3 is TGCAGTGCTATGACGGATTTAGCCAAAAACATTCAGTACTTC.

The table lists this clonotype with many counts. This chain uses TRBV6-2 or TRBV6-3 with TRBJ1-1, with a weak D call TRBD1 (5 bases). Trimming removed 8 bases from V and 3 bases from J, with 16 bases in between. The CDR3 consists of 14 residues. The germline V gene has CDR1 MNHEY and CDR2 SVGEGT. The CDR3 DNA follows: TGTGCCAGCTGGGGCAGGGACGTCGACACTGAAGCTTTCTTT. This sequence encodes CASWGRDVDTEAFF.

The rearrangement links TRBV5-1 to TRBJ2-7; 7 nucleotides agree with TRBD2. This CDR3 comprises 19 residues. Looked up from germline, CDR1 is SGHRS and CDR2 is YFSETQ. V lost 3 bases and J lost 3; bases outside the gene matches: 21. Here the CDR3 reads CASSSRRKREMGPFYEQYF. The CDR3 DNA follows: TGCGCCAGCAGCTCCCGTAGGAAGCGGGAAATGGGCCCCTTCTACGAGCAGTACTTC.

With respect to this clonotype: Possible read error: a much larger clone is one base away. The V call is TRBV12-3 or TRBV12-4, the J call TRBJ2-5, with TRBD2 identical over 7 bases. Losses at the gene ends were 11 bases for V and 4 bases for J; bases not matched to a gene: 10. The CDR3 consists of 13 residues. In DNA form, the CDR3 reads TGTGCCGGTTCGCGGGAGACTGGAGAGACCCAGTACTTC. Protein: CAGSRETGETQYF.

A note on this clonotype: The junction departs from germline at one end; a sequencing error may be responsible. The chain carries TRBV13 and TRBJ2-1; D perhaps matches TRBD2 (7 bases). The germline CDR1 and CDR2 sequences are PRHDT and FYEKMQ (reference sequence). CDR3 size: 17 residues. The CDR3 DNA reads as TGTGCCAGCAGCTTAGGTTGGGGGGGGGGCCCCGACAATGAGCAATTCTTC. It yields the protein CASSLGWGGGPDNEQFF.